A single sample gave rise to the 2 T cell receptor beta chains below, sequenced in a study of T cell repertoires in cytomegalovirus infection. For these TCRs, the target antigens are not known. TCRdb re-analysed the reads in MiXCR, keeping a single row per CDR3 protein. The table has roughly 68,000 distinct CDR3 sequences, 20% to 25% seen once; the top ten hold almost 80%. The sequenced sample consisted of PBMCs, sequenced either directly or after in vitro stimulation (not recorded which). The source is a human donor in good health (CMV status not recorded). Some clones in this sample may be carry-over from other donors' samples.

This clonotype showed up many times. The chain uses TRBV27 and TRBJ1-3; tentatively, D is TRBD1 (6 bases). Germline values: CDR1 MNHEY, CDR2 SMNVEV (reference sequence). This CDR3 region has 21 residues. V lost 4 bases and J 0 bases, leaving 28 bases between the germline ends. Here the CDR3 reads CASSSPCLKGGFLSSGNTIYF. In nucleotides, the CDR3 is TGTGCCAGCAGTTCTCCGTGCCTCAAAGGGGGTTTTTTGAGCTCTGGAAACACCATATATTTT.

This clonotype was seen more than once but under ten times. The chain links TRBV10-3 to TRBJ1-1, with TRBD1 matching over 8 bases. The CDR3 spans 17 residues. The J segment lost 5 bases and the V segment lost 1 base, leaving 12 bases of the junction unmatched. CDR1 is ENHRY, CDR2 SYGVKD, per germline. For the CDR3, the DNA is TGTGCCATCAGTGAGTTCCAGAGGACCGACAGGGGAACTGAAGCTTTCTTT. It translates to CAISEFQRTDRGTEAFF.